The rows below give T cell receptor beta chains drawn from one sample of a study of T cells in Graves' hyperthyroidism and ophthalmopathy. TCRdb re-analysed the multiplex PCR reads in MiXCR, keeping a single row per CDR3 protein. Of over 550,000 distinct CDR3 sequences listed, about a sixth are singletons. What was sequenced was blood. The receptors originated from a woman aged 18 to 35 with Graves' hyperthyroidism. Each CDR3 is given with its conserved first and last residue. D genes are given only for firm matches. Not all rows give a size; the values are once, few, many and, for expanded clones, a class.

D	V	size	J	DNA	CDR3
-	TRBV24-1	-	TRBJ2-1	TGTGCCACCAGTGACCGGGGGATAGAGGGTCGGTTCGATGAGCAGTTCTTC	CATSDRGIEGRFDEQFF
-	TRBV12-5	-	TRBJ2-7	TGTGCTAGTGGTCCCCGTATGGAAAGGGACGAGCAGTACTTC	CASGPRMERDEQYF
TRBD2	TRBV29-1	few	TRBJ2-1	TGCAGCGTTTCGGGACTAGCGGGAGACTACAATGAGCAGTTCTTC	CSVSGLAGDYNEQFF
-	TRBV5-1	many	TRBJ2-7	TGCGCCAGCAGCTTGTCACAAAGTAAATACGAGCAGTACTTC	CASSLSQSKYEQYF
TRBD2	TRBV29-1	-	TRBJ2-5	TGCAGCGTTCCGGGACTAGCGGGAGAGACCCAGTACTTC	CSVPGLAGETQYF
TRBD1	TRBV5-1	many	TRBJ1-2	TGCGCCAGCAACGCAGGGGGAGGCTATGGCTACACCTTC	CASNAGGGYGYTF
-	TRBV6-1	many	TRBJ1-2	TGTGCCAGCAGTGAAGTGGGGGGGTACTATGGCTACACCTTC	CASSEVGGYYGYTF
-	TRBV20-1	-	TRBJ1-1	TGCAGTGCTAGAGCGGCGACAGATGAAGCTTTCTTT	CSARAATDEAFF
-	TRBV19	-	TRBJ2-1	TGTGCCAGTAGTATAGTCGCAGGGGTGGCTGTCAATGAGCAGTTCTTC	CASSIVAGVAVNEQFF
TRBD1	TRBV27	few	TRBJ1-6	TGTGCCAGCAGCCATCGACCCGGGACAGGGGCATCACCCCTCCACTTT	CASSHRPGTGASPLHF
TRBD1	TRBV28	many	TRBJ1-6	TGTGCCAGCACCTGGGGGACAGGCAACTCACCCCTCCACTTT	CASTWGTGNSPLHF
-	TRBV4-2	few	TRBJ1-1	TGTGCCAGCAGCCAAGATATCGCCAGGGGGAACACTGAAGCTTTCTTT	CASSQDIARGNTEAFF
-	TRBV11-2	many	TRBJ2-1	TGTGCCAGCAGCTTAGATTACGGTAACAATGAGCAGTTCTTC	CASSLDYGNNEQFF
-	TRBV7-8	many	TRBJ2-1	TGTGCCAGCAGCTTAGTTCTCGGGGGTGAGCAGTTCTTC	CASSLVLGGEQFF
TRBD1	TRBV12-3/TRBV12-4	-	TRBJ1-3	TGTGCCAGCAGCCCGACAGGGGGCTTTGGAAACACCATATATTTT	CASSPTGGFGNTIYF
-	TRBV6-2/TRBV6-3	-	TRBJ1-1	TGTGCCAGCAGTTTTGAATTAGGGGCGCGCACTGAAGCTTTCTTT	CASSFELGARTEAFF
-	TRBV2	many	TRBJ1-6	TGTGCCAGCAGGCCCATGAGGGGCAATAATTCACCCCTCCACTTT	CASRPMRGNNSPLHF
TRBD2	TRBV4-2	few	TRBJ2-5	TGTGCCAGCAGCCAAGCAGGACTAGCAGACATACAAGAGACCCAGTACTTC	CASSQAGLADIQETQYF
TRBD1	TRBV20-1	many	TRBJ1-2	TGCAGTGCGTACGCCGGGACAGCTGGTGGCTACACCTTC	CSAYAGTAGGYTF
TRBD2	TRBV20-1	-	TRBJ2-1	TGCAGTGCTAATAGCGGGGGGGTTTACAATGAGCAGTTCTTC	CSANSGGVYNEQFF
-	TRBV12-3/TRBV12-4	few	TRBJ1-3	TGTGCCAGCAGTACTGGACACTCTGGAAACACCATATATTTT	CASSTGHSGNTIYF
-	TRBV28	many	TRBJ1-1	TGTGCCAGCAGGGTGTCAGGGAGCACTGAAGCTTTCTTT	CASRVSGSTEAFF
TRBD2	TRBV9	-	TRBJ2-4	TGTGCCAGCGGGGCTAGCGGGAGTAGGGACATTCAGTACTTC	CASGASGSRDIQYF
-	TRBV6-1	few	TRBJ2-1	TGTGCCAGCAGTGAAGTTGCGGGTGATACCCTTTATCCTACAATAATTATCTACAATGAGCAGTTCTTC	CASSEVAGDTLYPTIIIYNEQFF
-	TRBV5-1	-	TRBJ2-3	TGCGCCAGCAGCCCCGGACAGTACACAGATACGCAGTATTTT	CASSPGQYTDTQYF
TRBD1	TRBV6-1	many	TRBJ1-2	TGTGCCAGCTATAGTACAACAGGGGGCTATGGCTACACCTTC	CASYSTTGGYGYTF
-	TRBV20-1	-	TRBJ2-2	TGCAGTGCTAGAGAAGCAGGGACGAACACCGGGGAGCTGTTTTTT	CSAREAGTNTGELFF
-	TRBV13	few	TRBJ2-3	TGTGCCAGCAGCTTAGTTTCGCGGGGGCGTACAGATACGCAGTATTTT	CASSLVSRGRTDTQYF
-	TRBV14	-	TRBJ2-2	TGTGCCAGCAGCCAAGATCTGTTGGTCGGGGAGCTGTTTTTT	CASSQDLLVGELFF
TRBD1	TRBV20-1	-	TRBJ1-1	TGCAGAGCTCTCCGGGACAGCAGGAACACTGAAGCTTTCTTT	CRALRDSRNTEAFF
TRBD1	TRBV6-1	many	TRBJ2-1	TGTGCCAGCAGTAGAAAGACAGGGGTCAGGCACAATGAGCAGTTCTTC	CASSRKTGVRHNEQFF
-	TRBV5-8	many	TRBJ1-2	TGTGCCAGCAGCTCCACGGGAGGGGACTATGGCTACACCTTC	CASSSTGGDYGYTF
-	TRBV12-3/TRBV12-4	few	TRBJ2-5	TGTGCCAGCAGTTCCATCGCGGGAGAGACCCAGTACTTC	CASSSIAGETQYF
TRBD2	TRBV7-9	many	TRBJ2-3	TGTGCCAGCAGCTTAGCACTAGCGGTCGATACGCAGTATTTT	CASSLALAVDTQYF
-	TRBV7-9	many	TRBJ1-2	TGTGCCAGCAGCAAAAACCGGGCCCCGCGTGGAGATGGCTACACCTTC	CASSKNRAPRGDGYTF
TRBD1	TRBV5-1	-	TRBJ2-5	TGCGCCAGCAGCGCAAATCAGGGGGCGCGGGAGACCCAGTACTTC	CASSANQGARETQYF
-	TRBV7-2	-	TRBJ2-7	TGTGCCAGCAGCCTAGACAATTTCTACGAGCAGTACTTC	CASSLDNFYEQYF
-	TRBV6-1	many	TRBJ1-5	TGTGCCAGCAGTCAAGGACATTTTCCCGGCAATCAGCCCCAGCATTTT	CASSQGHFPGNQPQHF
TRBD1	TRBV13	many	TRBJ1-2	TGTGCCAGCAGCCTCTACCGGACAGGATCTAACTATGGCTACACCTTC	CASSLYRTGSNYGYTF
TRBD1	TRBV2	-	TRBJ2-2	TGTGCCAGCAGGGGAGCAACAGGGGCGGACACCGGGGAGCTGTTTTTT	CASRGATGADTGELFF